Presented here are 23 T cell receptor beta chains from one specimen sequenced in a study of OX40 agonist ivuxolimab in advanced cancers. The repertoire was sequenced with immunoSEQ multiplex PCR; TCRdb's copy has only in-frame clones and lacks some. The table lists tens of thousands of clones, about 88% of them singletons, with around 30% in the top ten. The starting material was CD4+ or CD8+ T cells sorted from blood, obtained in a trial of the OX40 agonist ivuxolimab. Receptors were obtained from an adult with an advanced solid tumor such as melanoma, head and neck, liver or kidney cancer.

The CDR3 is CASSKGAGANVLTF. The CDR3, as DNA: TGTGCCAGTAGTAAGGGGGCCGGGGCCAACGTCCTGACTTTC. The genes are TRBV19 and TRBJ2-6; 7 nucleotides match TRBD1. There are 14 residues in the CDR3. The V and J ends lost 4 bases and 4 bases, in that order; junction bases with no gene match: 1. CDR1 is LNHDA and CDR2 is SQIVND in the germline V gene (reference sequence). Variable domain in full (rest from reference TRBV19 and TRBJ2-6): DGGITQSPKYLFRKEGQNVTLSCEQNLNHDAMYWYRQDPGQGLRLIYYSQIVNDFQKGDIAEGYSVSREKKESFPLTVTSAQKNPTAFYLCASSKGAGANVLTFGAGSRLTVL.

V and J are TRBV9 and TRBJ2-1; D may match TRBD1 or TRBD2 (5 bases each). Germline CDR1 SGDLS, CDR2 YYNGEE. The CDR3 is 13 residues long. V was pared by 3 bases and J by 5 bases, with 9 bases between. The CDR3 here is CASSGRDHNEQFF. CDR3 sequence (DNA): TGTGCCAGCAGCGGCCGGGACCACAATGAGCAGTTCTTC. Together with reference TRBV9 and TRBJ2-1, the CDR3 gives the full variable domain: DSGVTQTPKHLITATGQRVTLRCSPRSGDLSVYWYQQSLDQGLQFLIQYYNGEERAKGNILERFSAQQFPDLHSELNLSSLELGDSALYFCASSGRDHNEQFFGPGTRLTVL.

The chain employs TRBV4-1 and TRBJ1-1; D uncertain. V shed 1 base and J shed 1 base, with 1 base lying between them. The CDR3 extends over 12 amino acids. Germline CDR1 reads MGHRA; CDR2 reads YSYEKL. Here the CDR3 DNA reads TGCGCCAGCAGCCAAGGGAACACTGAAGCTTTCTTT. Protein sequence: CASSQGNTEAFF.

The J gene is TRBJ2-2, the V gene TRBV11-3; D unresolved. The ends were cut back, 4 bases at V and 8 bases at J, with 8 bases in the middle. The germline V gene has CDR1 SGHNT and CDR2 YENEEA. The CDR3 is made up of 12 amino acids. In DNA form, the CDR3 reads TGTGCCAGCAGCTCCCTGCCTGGGGAGCTGTTTTTT. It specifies CASSSLPGELFF.

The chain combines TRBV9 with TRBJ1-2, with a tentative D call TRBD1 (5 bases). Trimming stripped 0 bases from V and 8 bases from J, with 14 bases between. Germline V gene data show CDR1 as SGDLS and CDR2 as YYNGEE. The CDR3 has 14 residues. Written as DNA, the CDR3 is TGTGCCAGCAGCGTAGCCCGCCCGGGGGGAGGCTACACCTTC. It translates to CASSVARPGGGYTF.

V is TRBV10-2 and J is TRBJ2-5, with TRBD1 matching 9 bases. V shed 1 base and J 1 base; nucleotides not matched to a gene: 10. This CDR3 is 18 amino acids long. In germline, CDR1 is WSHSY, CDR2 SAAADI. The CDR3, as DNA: TGCGCCAGCAGTGAGTGGGGGACAGGGTGGAGGCTCCAAGAGACCCAGTACTTC. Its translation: CASSEWGTGWRLQETQYF.

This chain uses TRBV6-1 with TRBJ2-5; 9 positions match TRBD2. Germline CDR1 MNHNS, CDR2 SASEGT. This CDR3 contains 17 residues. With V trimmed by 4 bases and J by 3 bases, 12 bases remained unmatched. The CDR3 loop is CASSGYPTSGGEETQYF. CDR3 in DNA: TGTGCCAGCAGTGGGTACCCGACTAGCGGAGGCGAAGAGACCCAGTACTTC.

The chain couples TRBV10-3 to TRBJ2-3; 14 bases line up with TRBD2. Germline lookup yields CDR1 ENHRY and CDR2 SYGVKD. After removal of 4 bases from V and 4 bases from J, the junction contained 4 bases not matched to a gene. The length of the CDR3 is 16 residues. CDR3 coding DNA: TGTGCCATCAGTGGGACTAGCGGGGGGTTCGCAGATACGCAGTATTTT. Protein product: CAISGTSGGFADTQYF.

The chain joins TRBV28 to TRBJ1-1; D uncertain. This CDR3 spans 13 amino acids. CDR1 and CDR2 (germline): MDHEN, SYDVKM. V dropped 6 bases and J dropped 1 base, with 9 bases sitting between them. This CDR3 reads CASRDVWNTEAFF. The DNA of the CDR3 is TGTGCCAGCAGGGACGTCTGGAACACTGAAGCTTTCTTT.

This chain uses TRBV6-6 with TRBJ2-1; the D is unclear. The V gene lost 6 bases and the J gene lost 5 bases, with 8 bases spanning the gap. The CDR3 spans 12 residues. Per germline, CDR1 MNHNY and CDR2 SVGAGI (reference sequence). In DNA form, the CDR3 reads TGTGCCAGCAGGTCGAGCCACAATGAGCAGTTCTTC. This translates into CASRSSHNEQFF.

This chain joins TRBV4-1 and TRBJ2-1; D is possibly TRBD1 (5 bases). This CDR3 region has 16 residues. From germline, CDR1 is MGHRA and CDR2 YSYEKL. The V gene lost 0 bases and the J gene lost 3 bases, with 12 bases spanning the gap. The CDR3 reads CASSQDGAEYYNEQFF. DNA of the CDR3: TGCGCCAGCAGCCAAGATGGGGCGGAATACTACAATGAGCAGTTCTTC.

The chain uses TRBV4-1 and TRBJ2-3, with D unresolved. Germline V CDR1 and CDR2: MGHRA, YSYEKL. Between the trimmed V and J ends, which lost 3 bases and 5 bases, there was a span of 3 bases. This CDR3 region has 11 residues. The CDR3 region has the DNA TGCGCCAGCAGCCATGTAGATACGCAGTATTTT. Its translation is CASSHVDTQYF.

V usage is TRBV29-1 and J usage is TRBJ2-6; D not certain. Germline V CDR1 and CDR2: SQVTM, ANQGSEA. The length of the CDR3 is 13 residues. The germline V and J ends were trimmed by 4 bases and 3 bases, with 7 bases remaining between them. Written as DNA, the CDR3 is TGCAGCGTTGTGTGGTTTGGGGCCAACGTCCTGACTTTC. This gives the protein CSVVWFGANVLTF.

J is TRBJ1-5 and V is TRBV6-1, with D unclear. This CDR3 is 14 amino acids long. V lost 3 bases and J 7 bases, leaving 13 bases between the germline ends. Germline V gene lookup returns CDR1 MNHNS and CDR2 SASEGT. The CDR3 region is CASSEPGSGQPQHF. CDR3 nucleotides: TGTGCCAGCAGTGAGCCCGGGAGTGGACAGCCCCAGCATTTT.

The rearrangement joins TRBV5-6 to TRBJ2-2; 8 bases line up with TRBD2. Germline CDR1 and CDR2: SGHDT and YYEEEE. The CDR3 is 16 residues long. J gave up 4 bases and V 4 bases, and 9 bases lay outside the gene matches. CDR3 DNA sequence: TGTGCCAGCAGCCCAAGGAGCGGGGGCCTCACCGGGGAGCTGTTTTTT. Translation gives CASSPRSGGLTGELFF.

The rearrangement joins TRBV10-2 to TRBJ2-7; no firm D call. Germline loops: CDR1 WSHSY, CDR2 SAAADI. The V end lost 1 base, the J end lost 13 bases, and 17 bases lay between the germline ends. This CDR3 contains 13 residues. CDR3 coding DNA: TGCGCCAGCAGTGAGTACCAGCTGACGATCGTATACTTC. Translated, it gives CASSEYQLTIVYF.

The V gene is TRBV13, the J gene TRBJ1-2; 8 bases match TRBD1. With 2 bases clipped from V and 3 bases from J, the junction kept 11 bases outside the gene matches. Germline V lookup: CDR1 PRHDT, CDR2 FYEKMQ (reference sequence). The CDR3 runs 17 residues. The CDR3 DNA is TGTGCCAGCAGCTTATCAGTAAGCAGGGGGCAAGACTATGGCTACACCTTC. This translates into CASSLSVSRGQDYGYTF.

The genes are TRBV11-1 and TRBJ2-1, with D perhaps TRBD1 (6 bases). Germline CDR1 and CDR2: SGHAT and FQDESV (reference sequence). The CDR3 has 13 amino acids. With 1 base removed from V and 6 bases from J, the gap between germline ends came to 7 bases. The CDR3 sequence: CASSLGGGNEQFF. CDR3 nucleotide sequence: TGTGCCAGCAGCTTAGGAGGGGGCAATGAGCAGTTCTTC.

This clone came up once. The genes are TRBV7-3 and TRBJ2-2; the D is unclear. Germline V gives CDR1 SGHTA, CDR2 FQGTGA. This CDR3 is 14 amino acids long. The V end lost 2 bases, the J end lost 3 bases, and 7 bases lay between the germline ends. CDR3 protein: CASSLGGDTGELFF. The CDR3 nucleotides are TGTGCCAGCAGCTTAGGTGGAGACACCGGGGAGCTGTTTTTT.

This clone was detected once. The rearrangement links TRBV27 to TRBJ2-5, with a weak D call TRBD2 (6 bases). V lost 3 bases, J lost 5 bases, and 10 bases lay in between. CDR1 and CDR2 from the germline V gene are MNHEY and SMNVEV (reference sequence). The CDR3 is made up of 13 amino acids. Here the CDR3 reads CASSFGGGETQYF. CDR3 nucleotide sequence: TGTGCCAGCAGTTTCGGAGGAGGGGAGACCCAGTACTTC.

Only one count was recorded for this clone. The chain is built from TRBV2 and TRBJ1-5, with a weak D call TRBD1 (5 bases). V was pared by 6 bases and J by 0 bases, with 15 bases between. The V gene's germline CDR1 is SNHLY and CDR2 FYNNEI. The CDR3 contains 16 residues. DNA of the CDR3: TGTGCCAGCAGATCTTCGGGGCTTAATAGCAATCAGCCCCAGCATTTT. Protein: CASRSSGLNSNQPQHF. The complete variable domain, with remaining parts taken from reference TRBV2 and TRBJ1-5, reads EPEVTQTPSHQVTQMGQEVILRCVPISNHLYFYWYRQILGQKVEFLVSFYNNEISEKSEIFDDQFSVERPDGSNFTLKIRSTKLEDSAMYFCASRSSGLNSNQPQHFGDGTRLSIL.

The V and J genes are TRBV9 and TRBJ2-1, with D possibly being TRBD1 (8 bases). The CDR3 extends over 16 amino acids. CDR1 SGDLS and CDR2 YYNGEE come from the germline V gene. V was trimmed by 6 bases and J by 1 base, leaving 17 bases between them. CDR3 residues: CASTPGGGGSYNEQFF. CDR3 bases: TGTGCCAGCACCCCAGGGGGCGGGGGATCCTACAATGAGCAGTTCTTC.

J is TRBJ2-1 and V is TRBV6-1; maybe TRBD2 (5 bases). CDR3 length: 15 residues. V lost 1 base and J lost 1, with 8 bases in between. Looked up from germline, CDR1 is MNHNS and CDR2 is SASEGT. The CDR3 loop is CASSEEDSSYNEQFF. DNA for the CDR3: TGTGCCAGCAGTGAAGAGGACTCGTCCTACAATGAGCAGTTCTTC.